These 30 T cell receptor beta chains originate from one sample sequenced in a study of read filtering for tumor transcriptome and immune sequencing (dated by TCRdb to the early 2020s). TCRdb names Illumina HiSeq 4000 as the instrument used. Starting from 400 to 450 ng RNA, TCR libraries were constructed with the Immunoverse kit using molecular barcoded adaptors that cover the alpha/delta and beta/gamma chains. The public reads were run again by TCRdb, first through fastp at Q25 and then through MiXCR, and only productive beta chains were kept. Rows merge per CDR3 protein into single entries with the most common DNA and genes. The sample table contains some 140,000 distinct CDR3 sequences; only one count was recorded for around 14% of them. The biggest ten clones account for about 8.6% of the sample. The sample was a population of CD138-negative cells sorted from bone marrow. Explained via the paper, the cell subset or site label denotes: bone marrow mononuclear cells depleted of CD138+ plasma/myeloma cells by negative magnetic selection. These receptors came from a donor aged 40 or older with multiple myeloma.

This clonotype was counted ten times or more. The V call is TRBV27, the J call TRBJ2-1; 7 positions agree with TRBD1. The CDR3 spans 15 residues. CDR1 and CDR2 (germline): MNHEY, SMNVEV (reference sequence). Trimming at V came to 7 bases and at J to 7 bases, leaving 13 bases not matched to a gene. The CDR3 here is CASKERGGRTNEQFF. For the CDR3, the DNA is TGTGCCAGCAAAGAGAGAGGGGGCAGGACGAATGAGCAGTTCTTC.

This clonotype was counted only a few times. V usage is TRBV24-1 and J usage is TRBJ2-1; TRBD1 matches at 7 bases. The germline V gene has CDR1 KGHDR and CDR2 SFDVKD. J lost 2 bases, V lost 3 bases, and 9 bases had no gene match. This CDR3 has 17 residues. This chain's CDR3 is CATSDLPRDSPYNEQFF. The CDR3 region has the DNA TGTGCCACCAGTGATCTCCCCCGGGACAGCCCCTACAATGAGCAGTTCTTC.

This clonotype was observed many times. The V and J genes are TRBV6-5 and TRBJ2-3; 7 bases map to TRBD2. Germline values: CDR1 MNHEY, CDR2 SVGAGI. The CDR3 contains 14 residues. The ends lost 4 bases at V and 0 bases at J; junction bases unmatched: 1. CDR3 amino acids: CASSWRESTDTQYF. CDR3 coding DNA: TGTGCCAGCAGTTGGCGGGAGAGCACAGATACGCAGTATTTT.

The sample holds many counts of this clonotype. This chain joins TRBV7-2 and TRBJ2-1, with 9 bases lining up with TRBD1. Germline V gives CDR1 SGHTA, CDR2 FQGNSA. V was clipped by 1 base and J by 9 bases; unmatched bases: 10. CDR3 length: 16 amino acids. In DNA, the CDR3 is TGTGCCAGCAGCTTAGGGGTCGGACAGGGGTTCGGTGAGCAGTTCTTC. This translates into CASSLGVGQGFGEQFF.

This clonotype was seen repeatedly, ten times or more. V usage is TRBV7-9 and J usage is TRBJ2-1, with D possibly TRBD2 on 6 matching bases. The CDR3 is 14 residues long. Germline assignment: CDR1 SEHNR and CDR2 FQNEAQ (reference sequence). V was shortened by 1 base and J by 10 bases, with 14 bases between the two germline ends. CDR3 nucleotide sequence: TGTGCCAGCAGCTTAGGGGTTAGCGGAGACGAGCAGTTCTTC. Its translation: CASSLGVSGDEQFF.

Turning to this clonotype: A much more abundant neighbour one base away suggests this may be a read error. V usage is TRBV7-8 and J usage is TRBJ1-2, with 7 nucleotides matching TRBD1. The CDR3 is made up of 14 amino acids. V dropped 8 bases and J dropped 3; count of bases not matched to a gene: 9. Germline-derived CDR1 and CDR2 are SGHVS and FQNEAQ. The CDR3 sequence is CASGSQGLDYGYTF. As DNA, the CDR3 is TGTGCCAGCGGCTCACAGGGGTTGGACTATGGCTACACCTTC.

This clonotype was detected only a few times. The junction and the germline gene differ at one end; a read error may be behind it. Written as DNA, the CDR3 is TGTGCCGGTAGTATGGGGGACAGGGCCTACGAGCAGTACTTC. This codes for CAGSMGDRAYEQYF. This chain joins TRBV19 and TRBJ2-7, with 9 bases that match TRBD1. The germline CDR1 and CDR2 sequences are LNHDA and SQIVND (reference sequence). The CDR3 loop spans 14 amino acids.

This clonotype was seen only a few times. CDR3 loop: CASSSQGLYTEAFF. The DNA of the CDR3 is TGTGCCAGCAGTTCGCAGGGGCTGTACACTGAAGCTTTCTTT. This chain uses TRBV12-5 with TRBJ1-1, with a weak D call TRBD1 (6 bases). CDR3 length: 14 amino acids. Germline V gives CDR1 LGHNT, CDR2 FRNRAP.

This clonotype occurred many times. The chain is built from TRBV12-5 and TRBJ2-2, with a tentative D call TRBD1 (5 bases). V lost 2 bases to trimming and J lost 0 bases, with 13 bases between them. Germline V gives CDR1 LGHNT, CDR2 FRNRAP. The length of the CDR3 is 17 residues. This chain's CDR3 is CASGLPPGSPNTGELFF. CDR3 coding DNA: TGTGCTAGTGGTTTGCCTCCAGGGTCCCCGAACACCGGGGAGCTGTTTTTT. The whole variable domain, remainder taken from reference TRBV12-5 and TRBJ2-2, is DARVTQTPRHKVTEMGQEVTMRCQPILGHNTVFWYRQTMMQGLELLAYFRNRAPLDDSGMPKDRFSAEMPDATLATLKIQPSEPRDSAVYFCASGLPPGSPNTGELFFGEGSRLTVL.

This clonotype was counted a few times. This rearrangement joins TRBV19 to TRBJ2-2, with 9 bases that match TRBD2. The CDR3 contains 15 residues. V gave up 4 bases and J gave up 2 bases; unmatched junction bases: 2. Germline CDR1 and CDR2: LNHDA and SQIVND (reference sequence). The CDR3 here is CASSSGRANTGELFF. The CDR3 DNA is TGTGCCAGTAGTAGCGGGAGGGCCAACACCGGGGAGCTGTTTTTT.

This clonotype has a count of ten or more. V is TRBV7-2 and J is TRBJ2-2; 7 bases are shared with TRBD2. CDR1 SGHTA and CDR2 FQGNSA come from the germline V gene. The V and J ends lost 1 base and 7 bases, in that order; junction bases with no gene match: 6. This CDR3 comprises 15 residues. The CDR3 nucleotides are TGTGCCAGCAGCTTAGGGAGCGGGAACCACGGGGAGCTGTTTTTT. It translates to CASSLGSGNHGELFF.

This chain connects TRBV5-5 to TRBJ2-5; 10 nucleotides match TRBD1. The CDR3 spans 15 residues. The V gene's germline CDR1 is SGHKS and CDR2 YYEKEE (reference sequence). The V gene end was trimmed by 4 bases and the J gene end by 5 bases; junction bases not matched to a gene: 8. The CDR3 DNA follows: TGTGCCAGCAGCATAGGGGACAGGGGTGCGGAGACCCAGTACTTC. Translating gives CASSIGDRGAETQYF.

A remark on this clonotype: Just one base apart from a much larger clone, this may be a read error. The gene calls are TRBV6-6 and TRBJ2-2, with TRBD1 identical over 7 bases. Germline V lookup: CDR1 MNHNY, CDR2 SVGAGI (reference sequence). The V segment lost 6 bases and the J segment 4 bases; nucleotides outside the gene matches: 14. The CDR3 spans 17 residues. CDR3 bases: TGTGCCAGCAGCCCCCCCCAGGTGACAGGGAGCACCGGGGAGCTGTTTTTT. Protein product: CASSPPQVTGSTGELFF.

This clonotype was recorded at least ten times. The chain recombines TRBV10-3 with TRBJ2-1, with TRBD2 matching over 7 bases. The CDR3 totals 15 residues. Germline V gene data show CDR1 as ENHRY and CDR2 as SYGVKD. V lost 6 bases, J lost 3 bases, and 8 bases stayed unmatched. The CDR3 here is CAISGTTYFYNEQFF. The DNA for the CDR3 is TGTGCCATCAGCGGGACTACGTACTTCTACAATGAGCAGTTCTTC.

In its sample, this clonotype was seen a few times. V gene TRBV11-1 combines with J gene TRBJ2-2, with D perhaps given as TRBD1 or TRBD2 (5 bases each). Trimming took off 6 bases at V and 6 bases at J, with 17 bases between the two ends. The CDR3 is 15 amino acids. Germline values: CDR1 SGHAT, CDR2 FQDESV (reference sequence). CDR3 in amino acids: CASSPRQRGAGELFF. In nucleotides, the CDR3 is TGTGCCAGCAGTCCTCGCCAGAGGGGTGCCGGGGAGCTGTTTTTT.

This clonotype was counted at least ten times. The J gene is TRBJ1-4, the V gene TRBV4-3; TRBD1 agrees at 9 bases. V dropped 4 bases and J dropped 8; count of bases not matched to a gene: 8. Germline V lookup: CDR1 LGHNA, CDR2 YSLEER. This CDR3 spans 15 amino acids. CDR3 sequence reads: CASSPDTGGLEKLFF. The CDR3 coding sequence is TGCGCCAGCAGCCCCGATACAGGGGGCCTGGAAAAACTGTTTTTT.

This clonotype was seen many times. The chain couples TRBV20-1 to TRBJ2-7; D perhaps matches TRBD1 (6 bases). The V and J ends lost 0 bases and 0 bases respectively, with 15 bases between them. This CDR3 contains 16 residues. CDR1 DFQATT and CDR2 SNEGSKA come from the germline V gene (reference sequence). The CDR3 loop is CSARDRGQFSSYEQYF. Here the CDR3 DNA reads TGCAGTGCTAGAGATCGCGGACAGTTCAGCTCCTACGAGCAGTACTTC.

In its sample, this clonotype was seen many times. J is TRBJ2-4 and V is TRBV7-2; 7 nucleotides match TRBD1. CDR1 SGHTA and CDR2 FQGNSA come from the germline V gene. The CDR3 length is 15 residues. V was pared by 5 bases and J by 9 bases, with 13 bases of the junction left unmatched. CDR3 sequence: CASSTDRVGTSIQYF. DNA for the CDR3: TGTGCCAGCAGCACAGACAGGGTTGGGACAAGCATTCAGTACTTC.

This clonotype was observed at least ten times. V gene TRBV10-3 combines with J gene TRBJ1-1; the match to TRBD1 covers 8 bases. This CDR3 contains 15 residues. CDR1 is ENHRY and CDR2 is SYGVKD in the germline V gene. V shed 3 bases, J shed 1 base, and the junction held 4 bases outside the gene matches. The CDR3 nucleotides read TGTGCCATCAGTGACAGGGGGCTAGCGAACACTGAAGCTTTCTTT. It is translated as CAISDRGLANTEAFF.

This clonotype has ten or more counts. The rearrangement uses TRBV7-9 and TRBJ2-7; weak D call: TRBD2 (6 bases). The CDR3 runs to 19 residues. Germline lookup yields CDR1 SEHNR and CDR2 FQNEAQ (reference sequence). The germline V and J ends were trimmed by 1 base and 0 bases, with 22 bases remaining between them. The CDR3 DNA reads TGTGCCAGCAGCTTAGAGGGCTGGCTAGCGAACCCCACCTCCTACGAGCAGTACTTC. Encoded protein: CASSLEGWLANPTSYEQYF.

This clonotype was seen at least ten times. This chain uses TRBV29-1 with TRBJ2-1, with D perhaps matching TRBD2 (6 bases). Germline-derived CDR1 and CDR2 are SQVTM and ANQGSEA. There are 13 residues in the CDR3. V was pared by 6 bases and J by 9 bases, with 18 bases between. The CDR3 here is CSVRLGLVGEQFF. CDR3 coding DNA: TGCAGCGTGAGACTAGGGCTGGTGGGTGAGCAGTTCTTC.

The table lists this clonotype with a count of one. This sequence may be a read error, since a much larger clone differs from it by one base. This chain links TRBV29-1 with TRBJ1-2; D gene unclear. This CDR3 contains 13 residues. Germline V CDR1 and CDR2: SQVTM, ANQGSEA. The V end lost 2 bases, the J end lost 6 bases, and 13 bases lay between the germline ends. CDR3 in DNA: TGCAGCGTTGAACGGGGTTCCAACGATGGCTACACCTTC. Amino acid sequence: CSVERGSNDGYTF.

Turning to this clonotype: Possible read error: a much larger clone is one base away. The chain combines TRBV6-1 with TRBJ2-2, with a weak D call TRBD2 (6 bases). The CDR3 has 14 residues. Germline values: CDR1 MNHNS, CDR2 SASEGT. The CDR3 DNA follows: TGTGCCAGCAGTGAGCAAACGAACACCGGGGGGCTGTTTTTT. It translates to CASSEQTNTGGLFF.

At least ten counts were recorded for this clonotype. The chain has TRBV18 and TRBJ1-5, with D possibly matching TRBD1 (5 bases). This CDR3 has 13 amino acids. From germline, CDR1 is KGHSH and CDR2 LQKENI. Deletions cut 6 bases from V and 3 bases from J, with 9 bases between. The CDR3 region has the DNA TGTGCCAGCTCTAGGGGCGACAATCAGCCCCAGCATTTT. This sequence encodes CASSRGDNQPQHF.

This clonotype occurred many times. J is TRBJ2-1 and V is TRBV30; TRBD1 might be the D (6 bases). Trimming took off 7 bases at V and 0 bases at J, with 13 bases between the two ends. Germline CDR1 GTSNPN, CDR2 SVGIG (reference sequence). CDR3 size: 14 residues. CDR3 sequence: CASQTGSSYNEQFF. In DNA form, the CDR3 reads TGTGCCTCTCAGACAGGATCCTCCTACAATGAGCAGTTCTTC.

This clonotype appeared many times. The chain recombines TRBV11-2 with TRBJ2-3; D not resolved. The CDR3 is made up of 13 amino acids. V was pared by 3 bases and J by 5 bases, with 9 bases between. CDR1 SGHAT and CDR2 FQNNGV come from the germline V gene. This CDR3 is CASSFDLRDTQYF. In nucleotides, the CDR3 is TGTGCCAGCAGCTTCGACCTCCGAGATACGCAGTATTTT. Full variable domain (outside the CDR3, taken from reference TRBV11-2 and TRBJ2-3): EAGVAQSPRYKIIEKRQSVAFWCNPISGHATLYWYQQILGQGPKLLIQFQNNGVVDDSQLPKDRFSAERLKGVDSTLKIQPAKLEDSAVYLCASSFDLRDTQYFGPGTRLTVL.

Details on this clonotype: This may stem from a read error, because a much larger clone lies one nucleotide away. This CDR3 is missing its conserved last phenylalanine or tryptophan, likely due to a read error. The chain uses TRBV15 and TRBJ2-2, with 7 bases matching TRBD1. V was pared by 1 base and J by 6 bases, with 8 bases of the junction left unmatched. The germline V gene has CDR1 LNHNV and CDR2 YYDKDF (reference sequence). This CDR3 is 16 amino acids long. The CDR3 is CATSRGGTVPPGELFS. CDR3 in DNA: TGTGCCACCAGCAGAGGGGGGACAGTTCCCCCCGGGGAGCTGTTTTCT.

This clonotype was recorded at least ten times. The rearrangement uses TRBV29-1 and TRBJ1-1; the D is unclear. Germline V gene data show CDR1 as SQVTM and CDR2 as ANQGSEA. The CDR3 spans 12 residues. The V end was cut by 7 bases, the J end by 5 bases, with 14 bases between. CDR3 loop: CSASHGSTEAFF. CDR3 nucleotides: TGCAGCGCCAGTCATGGAAGTACTGAAGCTTTCTTT.

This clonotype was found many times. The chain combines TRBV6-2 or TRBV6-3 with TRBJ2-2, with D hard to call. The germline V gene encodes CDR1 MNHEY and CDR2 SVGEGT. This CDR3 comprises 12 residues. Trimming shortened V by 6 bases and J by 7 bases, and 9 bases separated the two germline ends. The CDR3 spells CASSPTYGELFF. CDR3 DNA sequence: TGTGCCAGCAGCCCCACATACGGGGAGCTGTTTTTT.

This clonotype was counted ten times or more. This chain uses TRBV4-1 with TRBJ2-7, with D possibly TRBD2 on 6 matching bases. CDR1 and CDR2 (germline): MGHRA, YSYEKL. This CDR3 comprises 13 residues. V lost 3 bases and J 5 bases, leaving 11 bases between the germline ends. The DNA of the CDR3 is TGCGCCAGCAGCCAGTATGGGGGGAACGAGCAGTACTTC. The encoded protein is CASSQYGGNEQYF.